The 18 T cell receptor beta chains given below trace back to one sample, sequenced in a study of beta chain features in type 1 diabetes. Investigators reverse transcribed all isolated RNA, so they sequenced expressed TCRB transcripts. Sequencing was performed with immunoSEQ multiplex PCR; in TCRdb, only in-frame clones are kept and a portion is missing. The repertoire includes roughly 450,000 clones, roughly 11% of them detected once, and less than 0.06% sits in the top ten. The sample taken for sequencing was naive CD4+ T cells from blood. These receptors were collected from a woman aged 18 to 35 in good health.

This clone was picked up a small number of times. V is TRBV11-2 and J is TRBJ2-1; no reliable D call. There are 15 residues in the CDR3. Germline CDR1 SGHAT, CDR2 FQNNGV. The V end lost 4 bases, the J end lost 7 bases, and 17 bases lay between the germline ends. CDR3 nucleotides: TGTGCCAGCAGCTCACCAGCTGGATCCATGAATGAGCAGTTCTTC. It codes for CASSSPAGSMNEQFF.

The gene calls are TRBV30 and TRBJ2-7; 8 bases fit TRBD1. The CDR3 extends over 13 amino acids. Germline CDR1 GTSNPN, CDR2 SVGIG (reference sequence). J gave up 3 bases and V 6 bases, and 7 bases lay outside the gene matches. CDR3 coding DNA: TGTGCCTGTAGGCGGACAGGGATCTACGAGCAGTACTTC. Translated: CACRRTGIYEQYF.

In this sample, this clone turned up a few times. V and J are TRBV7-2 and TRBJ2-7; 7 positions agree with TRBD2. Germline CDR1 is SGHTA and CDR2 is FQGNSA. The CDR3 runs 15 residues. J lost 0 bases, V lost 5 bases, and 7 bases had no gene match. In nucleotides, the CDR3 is TGTGCCAGCAGCCGGGACTACCAAAGCTCCTACGAGCAGTACTTC. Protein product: CASSRDYQSSYEQYF.

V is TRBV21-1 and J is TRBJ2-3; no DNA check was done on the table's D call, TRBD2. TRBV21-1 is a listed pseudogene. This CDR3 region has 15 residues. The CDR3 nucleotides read TGTGCCAGCCATACGACTAGCGGGGGGTCGTCTACGCAGTATTTT. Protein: CASHTTSGGSSTQYF.

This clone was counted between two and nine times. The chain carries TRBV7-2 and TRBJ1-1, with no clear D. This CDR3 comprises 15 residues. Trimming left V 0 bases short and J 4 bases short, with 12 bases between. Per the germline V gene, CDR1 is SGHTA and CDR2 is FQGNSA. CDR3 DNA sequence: TGTGCCAGCAGCTTAGCGATGGGGTATCCCACTGAAGCTTTCTTT. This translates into CASSLAMGYPTEAFF.

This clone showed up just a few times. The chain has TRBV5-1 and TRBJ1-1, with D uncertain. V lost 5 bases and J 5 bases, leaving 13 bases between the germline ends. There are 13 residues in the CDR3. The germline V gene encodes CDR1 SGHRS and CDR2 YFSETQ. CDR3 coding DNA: TGCGCCAGCAGAGAGGCCGGGTCTACTGAAGCTTTCTTT. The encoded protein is CASREAGSTEAFF.

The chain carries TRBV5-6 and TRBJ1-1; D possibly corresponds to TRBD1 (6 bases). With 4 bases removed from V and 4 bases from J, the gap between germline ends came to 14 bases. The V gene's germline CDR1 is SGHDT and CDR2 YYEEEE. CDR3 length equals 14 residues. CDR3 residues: CASSAEQGRTEAFF. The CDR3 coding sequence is TGTGCCAGCAGCGCCGAACAGGGACGCACTGAAGCTTTCTTT.

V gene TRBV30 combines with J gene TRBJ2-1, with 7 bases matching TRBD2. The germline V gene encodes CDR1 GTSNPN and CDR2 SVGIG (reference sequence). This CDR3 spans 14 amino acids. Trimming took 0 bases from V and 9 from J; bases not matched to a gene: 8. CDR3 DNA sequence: TGTGCCTGGAGTGTACTGGGAGGGATAGGTGAGCAGTTCTTC. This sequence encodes CAWSVLGGIGEQFF.

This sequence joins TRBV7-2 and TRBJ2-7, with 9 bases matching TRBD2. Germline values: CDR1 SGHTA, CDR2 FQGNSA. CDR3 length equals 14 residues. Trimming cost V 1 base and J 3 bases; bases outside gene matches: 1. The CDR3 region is CASSLGSGSYEQYF. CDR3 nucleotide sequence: TGTGCCAGCAGCTTAGGTAGCGGGAGCTACGAGCAGTACTTC.

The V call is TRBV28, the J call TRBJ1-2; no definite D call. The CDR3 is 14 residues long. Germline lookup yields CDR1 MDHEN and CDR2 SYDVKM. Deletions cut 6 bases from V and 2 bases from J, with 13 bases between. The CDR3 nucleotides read TGTGCCAGCAGACAACCTCCGGGGAACTATGGCTACACCTTC. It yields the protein CASRQPPGNYGYTF.

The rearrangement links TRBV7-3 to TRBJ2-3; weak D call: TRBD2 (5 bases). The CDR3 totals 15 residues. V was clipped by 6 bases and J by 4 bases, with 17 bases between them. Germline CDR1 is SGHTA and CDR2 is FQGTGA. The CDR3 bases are TGTGCCAGCAGGCTCCAAGGGAGCGTGGCAGATACGCAGTATTTT. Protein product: CASRLQGSVADTQYF.

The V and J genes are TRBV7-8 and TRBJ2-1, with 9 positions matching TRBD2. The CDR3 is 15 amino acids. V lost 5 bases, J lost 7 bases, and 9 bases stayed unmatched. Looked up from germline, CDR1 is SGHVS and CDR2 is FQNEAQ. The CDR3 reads CASSPRVAGGNEQFF. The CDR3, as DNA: TGTGCCAGCAGCCCCCGCGTGGCGGGAGGGAATGAGCAGTTCTTC.

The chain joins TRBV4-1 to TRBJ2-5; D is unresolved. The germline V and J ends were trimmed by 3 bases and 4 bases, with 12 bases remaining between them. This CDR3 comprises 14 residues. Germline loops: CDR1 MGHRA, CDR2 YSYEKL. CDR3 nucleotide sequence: TGCGCCAGCAGCCACTACGCGGTCATAGAGACCCAGTACTTC. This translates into CASSHYAVIETQYF.

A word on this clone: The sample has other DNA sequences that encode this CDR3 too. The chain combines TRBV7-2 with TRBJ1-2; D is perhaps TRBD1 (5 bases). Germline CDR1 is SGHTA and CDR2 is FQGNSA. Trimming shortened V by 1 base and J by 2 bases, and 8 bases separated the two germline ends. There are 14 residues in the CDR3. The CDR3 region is CASSLVSGNYGYTF. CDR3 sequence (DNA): TGTGCCAGCAGCTTAGTTTCAGGGAACTATGGCTACACCTTC.

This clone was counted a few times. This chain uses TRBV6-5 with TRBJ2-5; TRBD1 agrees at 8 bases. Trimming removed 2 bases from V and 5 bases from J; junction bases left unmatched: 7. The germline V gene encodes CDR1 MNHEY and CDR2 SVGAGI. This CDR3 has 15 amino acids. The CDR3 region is CASSYQGQVMETQYF. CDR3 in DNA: TGTGCCAGCAGTTACCAGGGACAGGTTATGGAGACCCAGTACTTC.

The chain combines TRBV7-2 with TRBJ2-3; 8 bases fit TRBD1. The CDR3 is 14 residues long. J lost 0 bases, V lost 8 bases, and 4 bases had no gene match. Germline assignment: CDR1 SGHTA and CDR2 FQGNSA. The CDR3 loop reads CASSGQASTDTQYF. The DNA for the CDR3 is TGTGCCAGCTCGGGACAGGCGAGCACAGATACGCAGTATTTT.

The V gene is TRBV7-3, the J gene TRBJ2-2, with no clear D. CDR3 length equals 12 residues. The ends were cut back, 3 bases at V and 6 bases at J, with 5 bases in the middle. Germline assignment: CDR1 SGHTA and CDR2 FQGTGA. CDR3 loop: CASSFSPGELFF. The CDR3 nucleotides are TGTGCCAGCAGCTTTAGTCCCGGGGAGCTGTTTTTT.

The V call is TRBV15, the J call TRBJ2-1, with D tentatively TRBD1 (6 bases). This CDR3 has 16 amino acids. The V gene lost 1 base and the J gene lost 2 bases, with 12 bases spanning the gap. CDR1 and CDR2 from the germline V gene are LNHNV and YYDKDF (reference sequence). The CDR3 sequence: CATSRVRQGTYNEQFF. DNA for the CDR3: TGTGCCACCAGCAGAGTAAGGCAGGGGACCTACAATGAGCAGTTCTTC. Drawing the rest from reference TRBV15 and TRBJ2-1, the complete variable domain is DAMVIQNPRYQVTQFGKPVTLSCSQTLNHNVMYWYQQKSSQAPKLLFHYYDKDFNNEADTPDNFQSRRPNTSFCFLDIRSPGLGDTAMYLCATSRVRQGTYNEQFFGPGTRLTVL.